Listed below are T cell receptor beta chains from one sample, sequenced in a study of cytomegalovirus exposure and HLA in healthy donors. Method: immunoSEQ multiplex PCR; TCRdb's copy keeps in-frame clones and lacks some. Of around 170,000 clones in the sample, around 82% are singletons; the top ten hold 2.4%. Specimen: PBMCs. The receptors shown here come from a man in his fifties or sixties in good health and CMV-seronegative. Each CDR3 is given with its conserved first and last residue. A D gene is named only where the DNA matches it firmly. Rows give clone size only sometimes, using once, few, many, or a class for an expanded clone.

j_gene: TRBJ2-1; abundance: -; d_gene: TRBD2; v_gene: TRBV9; CDR3nt: TGTGCCAGCAGCGTTACTAGCGGGAGTTTCGGAAATGAGCAGTTCTTC; CDR3aa: CASSVTSGSFGNEQFF
j_gene: TRBJ1-3; abundance: -; d_gene: -; v_gene: TRBV6-1; CDR3nt: TGTGCCAGCAGTGAAGCCGCAGGGTATGGAAACACCATATATTTT; CDR3aa: CASSEAAGYGNTIYF
j_gene: TRBJ2-7; abundance: -; d_gene: -; v_gene: TRBV5-6; CDR3nt: TGTGCCAGCAGCTTCTCTAAGCTAGGGGTCTACGAGCAGTACTTC; CDR3aa: CASSFSKLGVYEQYF
j_gene: TRBJ2-7; abundance: -; d_gene: -; v_gene: TRBV5-5; CDR3nt: TGTGCCAGCAGCTTGGAACAGGGATACGAGCAGTACTTC; CDR3aa: CASSLEQGYEQYF
j_gene: TRBJ2-1; abundance: -; d_gene: TRBD1; v_gene: TRBV5-1; CDR3nt: TGCGCCAGCAGCTTGGCCAATTCGGACAGGGGAGGCGGTGAGCAGTTCTTC; CDR3aa: CASSLANSDRGGGEQFF
j_gene: TRBJ1-5; abundance: few; d_gene: TRBD1; v_gene: TRBV6-1; CDR3nt: TGTGCCAGCAGTTTACACACAGGGGGCAATCAGCCCCAGCATTTT; CDR3aa: CASSLHTGGNQPQHF
j_gene: TRBJ1-3; abundance: once; d_gene: TRBD1; v_gene: TRBV9; CDR3nt: TGTGCCAGCAGCGCTGGGGGGACAGGGGTTCTTGAAAACACCATATATTTT; CDR3aa: CASSAGGTGVLENTIYF
j_gene: TRBJ2-1; abundance: -; d_gene: TRBD2; v_gene: TRBV9; CDR3nt: TGTGCCAGCAGCCCAAGCGGGAGTATCGACAATGAGCAGTTCTTC; CDR3aa: CASSPSGSIDNEQFF
j_gene: TRBJ1-1; abundance: -; d_gene: -; v_gene: TRBV19; CDR3nt: TGTGCCAGTAGTAATCGGGAGGGAACTGAAGCTTTCTTT; CDR3aa: CASSNREGTEAFF
j_gene: TRBJ2-1; abundance: -; d_gene: TRBD2; v_gene: TRBV7-9; CDR3nt: TGTGCCAGCAGCTTAGCCGGGACTAGCGGGAGCACTGAGCAGTTCTTC; CDR3aa: CASSLAGTSGSTEQFF
j_gene: TRBJ2-7; abundance: -; d_gene: TRBD1; v_gene: TRBV7-8; CDR3nt: TGTGCCAGCAGCGGGACAGGGGGAATCCTCGGCTACGAGCAGTACTTC; CDR3aa: CASSGTGGILGYEQYF
j_gene: TRBJ1-3; abundance: once; d_gene: -; v_gene: TRBV2; CDR3nt: TGTGCCAGCAACCGGGAGGGTGGCTCTGGAAACACCATATATTTT; CDR3aa: CASNREGGSGNTIYF
j_gene: TRBJ2-2; abundance: -; d_gene: -; v_gene: TRBV19; CDR3nt: TGTGCCAGTAGTATTCCCGGCGGCGGGGCCAGGGGGGAGCTGTTTTTT; CDR3aa: CASSIPGGGARGELFF
j_gene: TRBJ2-3; abundance: -; d_gene: -; v_gene: TRBV5-4; CDR3nt: TGTGCCAGCAGCTTGGCGGTGGGGAGGACAGATACGCAGTATTTT; CDR3aa: CASSLAVGRTDTQYF
j_gene: TRBJ2-2; abundance: once; d_gene: -; v_gene: TRBV30; CDR3nt: TGTGCCTGGAGCCAGGACAGAGACACCGGGGAGCTGTTTTTT; CDR3aa: CAWSQDRDTGELFF